The 5 T cell receptor beta chains listed next were all sequenced from one sample in a study of PD-1 blockade in classical Hodgkin lymphoma. Time point described: cycle 4 day 1 (C4D1), after 6 weeks of nivolumab. Autologous stem cell transplantation was followed by relapse in every patient, and brentuximab vedotin exposure varied. Sequencing was performed with immunoSEQ multiplex PCR; in TCRdb, only in-frame clones are kept and a portion is missing. The repertoire includes approximately 65,000 clones, around 94% of them detected once, and around 8% sits in the top ten. Sequencing was performed on peripheral blood mononuclear cells (PBMCs), taken before the fourth cycle of nivolumab. These receptors originate from a human donor with classical Hodgkin lymphoma.

J is TRBJ1-4 and V is TRBV28, with TRBD1 as a possible D gene (6 bases). The ends were cut back, 10 bases at V and 4 bases at J, with 16 bases in the middle. From germline, CDR1 is MDHEN and CDR2 SYDVKM. The CDR3 runs 14 residues. For the CDR3, the DNA is TGTGCCACCACAGCCCAGGACAGTAATGAAAAACTGTTTTTT. Translation gives CATTAQDSNEKLFF. The full variable domain, rest sourced from reference TRBV28 and TRBJ1-4, is DVKVTQSSRYLVKRTGEKVFLECVQDMDHENMFWYRQDPGLGLRLIYFSYDVKMKEKGDIPEGYSVSREKKERFSLILESASTNQTSMYLCATTAQDSNEKLFFGSGTQLSVL.

J is TRBJ2-1 and V is TRBV9; D remains unclear. CDR1 and CDR2 from the germline V gene are SGDLS and YYNGEE. This CDR3 comprises 13 residues. With 0 bases removed from V and 5 bases from J, the gap between germline ends came to 6 bases. CDR3 coding DNA: TGTGCCAGCAGCGTAGGGGTGGACAATGAGCAGTTCTTC. Protein sequence: CASSVGVDNEQFF.

The chain recombines TRBV28 with TRBJ2-7; 7 nucleotides line up with TRBD1. This CDR3 is 15 amino acids long. Germline V gives CDR1 MDHEN, CDR2 SYDVKM. The ends lost 5 bases at V and 3 bases at J; junction bases unmatched: 10. In DNA, the CDR3 is TGTGCCAGCAGTCAAGCCGGGACAGCAGGCTACGAGCAGTACTTC. It codes for CASSQAGTAGYEQYF.

This clone occurred a few times. The chain links TRBV19 to TRBJ1-2; D is unresolved. CDR1 is LNHDA, CDR2 SQIVND, per germline (reference sequence). With 5 bases removed from V and 7 bases from J, the gap between germline ends came to 11 bases. The CDR3 sequence is 12 residues long. CDR3 residues: CASSLGLTGYTF. As DNA, the CDR3 is TGTGCCAGTAGTCTGGGTTTGACTGGCTACACCTTC.

V and J are TRBV7-3 and TRBJ2-1; 7 nucleotides align to TRBD1. The CDR3 is 13 amino acids. Germline trimming cut 4 bases from V and 3 bases from J; bases unmatched to any gene: 0. Germline CDR1 and CDR2: SGHTA and FQGTGA. The CDR3: CASSWDSYNEQFF. CDR3 bases: TGTGCCAGCAGCTGGGACAGCTACAATGAGCAGTTCTTC.